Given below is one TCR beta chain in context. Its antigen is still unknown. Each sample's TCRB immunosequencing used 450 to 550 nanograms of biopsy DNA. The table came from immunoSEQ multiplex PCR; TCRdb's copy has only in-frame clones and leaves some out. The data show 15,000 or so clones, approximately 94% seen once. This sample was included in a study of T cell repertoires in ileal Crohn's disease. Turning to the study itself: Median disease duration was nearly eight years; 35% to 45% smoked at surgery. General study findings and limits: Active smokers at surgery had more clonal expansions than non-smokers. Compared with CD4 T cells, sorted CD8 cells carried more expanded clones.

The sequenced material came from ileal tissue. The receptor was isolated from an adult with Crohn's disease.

The CDR3 region is CASRGQLNTEAFF. The CDR3, as DNA: TGTGCCAGCAGGGGACAGCTGAACACTGAAGCTTTCTTT. The chain links TRBV6-5 to TRBJ1-1; 7 positions agree with TRBD1. V lost 6 bases to trimming and J lost 0 bases; unmatched junction nucleotides: 1. CDR3 length: 13 amino acids. The V gene's germline CDR1 is MNHEY and CDR2 SVGAGI.